Presented here are 19 T cell receptor beta chains from one specimen sequenced in a study of beta chain features in type 1 diabetes. Sequenced material consisted of expressed TCRB transcripts (all of the isolated RNA was reverse transcribed). Clones were sequenced by immunoSEQ multiplex PCR, and TCRdb holds only the in-frame ones, with some missing. The repertoire holds approximately 160,000 clones, roughly 9% seen once, with approximately 2.2% in the top ten. The specimen was central memory CD4+ T cells from blood. The receptor set was obtained from a woman between 18 and 30 years old in good health.

The chain carries TRBV9 and TRBJ1-1; D is unresolved. With 4 bases removed from V and 4 bases from J, the gap between germline ends came to 14 bases. The CDR3 is 14 amino acids. Looked up from germline, CDR1 is SGDLS and CDR2 is YYNGEE. CDR3 sequence reads: CASSSVAGVTEAFF. CDR3 in DNA: TGTGCCAGCAGCTCGGTAGCCGGGGTCACTGAAGCTTTCTTT.

J is TRBJ1-5 and V is TRBV28; TRBD1 matches 11 bases. The germline gives CDR1 MDHEN, CDR2 SYDVKM. The CDR3 runs to 18 residues. V dropped 4 bases and J dropped 6; count of bases not matched to a gene: 14. CDR3 nucleotide sequence: TGTGCCAGCAGTTCCCTCCTTGGGGGGACAGGGGGATCTCAGCCCCAGCATTTT. Translation: CASSSLLGGTGGSQPQHF.

The chain is built from TRBV11-2 and TRBJ1-1; D call uncertain. V gave up 3 bases and J gave up 10 bases, with 9 bases separating them. Looked up from germline, CDR1 is SGHAT and CDR2 is FQNNGV. The CDR3 spans 11 residues. For the CDR3, the DNA is TGTGCCAGCAGCTTGGAGGTCGCAGCTTTCTTT. Translating gives CASSLEVAAFF.

The CDR3 bases are TGTGCCAGCAGCCCGAGACAAACAGGGCCCTATGGCTACACCTTC. Residues: CASSPRQTGPYGYTF. The rearrangement uses TRBV11-2 and TRBJ1-2; D perhaps matches TRBD1 (6 bases). CDR3 size: 15 residues. V was shortened by 5 bases and J by 4 bases, with 17 bases between the two germline ends. Germline CDR1 reads SGHAT; CDR2 reads FQNNGV.

This clone has only a few counts. The chain has TRBV18 and TRBJ1-4; D is unresolved. Trimming took 5 bases from V and 8 from J, leaving 12 bases between them. The CDR3 totals 13 residues. Germline V lookup: CDR1 KGHSH, CDR2 LQKENI. The CDR3 DNA is TGTGCCAGCTCATCCGTCAGTTGGGAAAAACTGTTTTTT. Its translation is CASSSVSWEKLFF. Supplemented by reference TRBV18 and TRBJ1-4, the full variable domain reads NAGVMQNPRHLVRRRGQEARLRCSPMKGHSHVYWYRQLPEEGLKFMVYLQKENIIDESGMPKERFSAEFPKEGPSILRIQQVVRGDSAAYFCASSSVSWEKLFFGSGTQLSVL.

The gene calls are TRBV7-9 and TRBJ2-7, with D possibly matching TRBD1 (6 bases). This CDR3 is built from 15 residues. Trimming left V 4 bases short and J 1 base short, with 14 bases between. The germline CDR1 and CDR2 sequences are SEHNR and FQNEAQ (reference sequence). The CDR3 region is CASSSPGTNSYEQYF. CDR3 bases: TGTGCCAGCAGCTCCCCCGGGACAAATTCCTACGAGCAGTACTTC.

This clone was counted a few times. The rearrangement uses TRBV5-6 and TRBJ2-3; a weak D match, TRBD2 (5 bases). The V gene's germline CDR1 is SGHDT and CDR2 YYEEEE. Trimming took off 2 bases at V and 2 bases at J, with 6 bases between the two ends. CDR3 length equals 13 residues. This CDR3 reads CASSLLVTDTQYF. In DNA form, the CDR3 reads TGTGCCAGCAGCTTACTAGTCACAGATACGCAGTATTTT.

The rearrangement uses TRBV6-5 and TRBJ2-2, with 9 bases aligning to TRBD1. J gave up 7 bases and V 8 bases, and 8 bases lay outside the gene matches. Per the germline V gene, CDR1 is MNHEY and CDR2 is SVGAGI. The length of the CDR3 is 14 residues. The DNA for the CDR3 is TGTGCCAGCCGCGGGACAGGGACTGTCGGGGAGCTGTTTTTT. It yields the protein CASRGTGTVGELFF.

This clone was counted only a few times. This rearrangement joins TRBV30 to TRBJ1-3; no clear D gene. The germline CDR1 and CDR2 sequences are GTSNPN and SVGIG (reference sequence). V dropped 5 bases and J dropped 4 bases, with 6 bases sitting between them. The CDR3 has 11 amino acids. The CDR3 region has the DNA TGTGCCTGGGCGCTCGGAAACACCATATATTTT. Translating gives CAWALGNTIYF.

V and J are TRBV18 and TRBJ2-1; TRBD1 agrees at 7 bases. The ends lost 4 bases at V and 10 bases at J; junction bases unmatched: 13. Germline lookup yields CDR1 KGHSH and CDR2 LQKENI. This CDR3 comprises 15 residues. In DNA form, the CDR3 reads TGTGCCAGCTCACAGAACGACAGGGCTATGTACGAGCAGTTCTTC. Amino acid sequence: CASSQNDRAMYEQFF.

This clone was found a few times. This chain connects TRBV29-1 to TRBJ2-1; 11 nucleotides agree with TRBD2. The CDR3 contains 15 residues. Germline V gene sequence: CDR1 SQVTM, CDR2 ANQGSEA. V gave up 7 bases and J gave up 3 bases; unmatched junction bases: 8. The CDR3 bases are TGCAGCGCCTATAGCGGGGGGGCCCTCTACAATGAGCAGTTCTTC. Its translation is CSAYSGGALYNEQFF.

This clone occurred a few times. The chain joins TRBV6-1 to TRBJ2-5; tentatively, D is TRBD1 (6 bases). Germline loops: CDR1 MNHNS, CDR2 SASEGT. The CDR3 contains 13 residues. Trimming stripped 5 bases from V and 5 bases from J, with 12 bases between. This chain's CDR3 is CASSLQGWETQYF. In nucleotides, the CDR3 is TGTGCCAGCAGTTTACAGGGATGGGAGACCCAGTACTTC.

There are a few counts of this clone. The chain uses TRBV18 and TRBJ2-5; no clear D gene. Between the trimmed V and J ends, which lost 4 bases and 5 bases, there was a span of 8 bases. Germline CDR1 and CDR2: KGHSH and LQKENI. This CDR3 region has 12 residues. DNA of the CDR3: TGTGCCAGCTCACGACTCCTGGAGACCCAGTACTTC. Encoded protein: CASSRLLETQYF.

The chain recombines TRBV7-9 with TRBJ1-4; 9 bases agree with TRBD1. The CDR3 is 14 amino acids. Germline trimming cut 5 bases from V and 8 bases from J; bases unmatched to any gene: 6. CDR1 SEHNR and CDR2 FQNEAQ come from the germline V gene (reference sequence). CDR3 in amino acids: CASSPQGAAEKLFF. In nucleotides, the CDR3 is TGTGCCAGCAGCCCACAGGGGGCTGCGGAAAAACTGTTTTTT.

V gene TRBV4-3 combines with J gene TRBJ1-2, with D uncertain. Between the trimmed V and J ends, which lost 4 bases and 7 bases, there was a span of 10 bases. Germline lookup yields CDR1 LGHNA and CDR2 YSLEER. This CDR3 comprises 12 residues. For the CDR3, the DNA is TGCGCCAGCAGCCGAGATCGGGGTGGCTACACCTTC. Its protein is CASSRDRGGYTF.

The V and J genes are TRBV4-1 and TRBJ1-2, with a tentative D call TRBD1 (6 bases). The V end lost 3 bases, the J end lost 3 bases, and 11 bases lay between the germline ends. The CDR3 covers 14 residues. Germline V lookup: CDR1 MGHRA, CDR2 YSYEKL. The CDR3 region has the DNA TGCGCCAGCAGCCAGCCAGGGGTCTACTATGGCTACACCTTC. Translated, it gives CASSQPGVYYGYTF.

This chain connects TRBV21-1 to TRBJ2-4; the tabulated D call, TRBD1, remains unverified against the DNA. TRBV21-1 is annotated as a pseudogene. This CDR3 has 16 amino acids. The DNA of the CDR3 is TGTGCCAGCAGGAAGCGGACAGGGATGGCCAAAAACATTCAGTACTTC. Translation: CASRKRTGMAKNIQYF.

The genes are TRBV7-9 and TRBJ1-2; D is unclear. Germline V gene data show CDR1 as SEHNR and CDR2 as FQNEAQ (reference sequence). The CDR3 is 14 residues long. V lost 8 bases, J lost 5 bases, and 18 bases lay in between. CDR3 amino acids: CASGVLTPQYGYTF. CDR3 bases: TGTGCCAGCGGTGTTTTGACACCTCAGTATGGCTACACCTTC.

This clone has more than one count but fewer than ten. This sequence joins TRBV30 and TRBJ2-3, with 15 bases that match TRBD2. This CDR3 comprises 15 residues. Germline lookup yields CDR1 GTSNPN and CDR2 SVGIG (reference sequence). Trimming removed 3 bases from V and 8 bases from J; junction bases left unmatched: 6. In DNA form, the CDR3 reads TGTGCCTGGAGACCGGGACTAGCGGGAGGAGGTACGCAGTATTTT. It is translated as CAWRPGLAGGGTQYF.